This T cell receptor (beta chain) was found in a study of T cell responses to AZD1222 COVID-19 vaccine. Study-level points and caveats: Without day 14 samples, only post-peak T cell repertoires were studied. Per reports, nearly half of all spike-specific TCRs target regions that are unmutated in variants.

Trimming took 8 bases from V and 0 from J; bases not matched to a gene: 8. CDR3 length equals 15 residues. In germline, CDR1 is SGDLS, CDR2 YYNGEE. About this clone: What it binds is not known.

Sequenced by immunoSEQ multiplex PCR; TCRdb stores in-frame clones only, minus some. This table holds 200,000 or so clones, about 87% found once. The sample was peripheral blood, taken on day 0 of MenACWY control vaccination. This rearrangement joins TRBV9 to TRBJ2-3, with 8 nucleotides matching TRBD1. This clonotype was obtained from an adult in good health. CDR3 in DNA: TGTGCCAGTAGACGGACAGGGACTAGCACAGATACGCAGTATTTT. Residues: CASRRTGTSTDTQYF.